Listed below are T cell receptor beta chains from one sample, sequenced in a study of cytomegalovirus exposure and HLA in healthy donors. TCRdb's table, derived via immunoSEQ multiplex PCR, lists solely in-frame clones and lacks some. The sample holds under 170,000 clones, approximately 60% seen once. Material: PBMCs. The source of these receptors is a woman aged 60-75 years in good health and CMV-seropositive. Both conserved end residues are part of each CDR3. Fields, in order: J gene, clone size, V gene, CDR3 protein. Clone size is stated in some rows and not others, as once, few, many or a class when expanded.

>TRBJ1-2|.|TRBV19
CASSIYAGGMTSYYGYTF
>TRBJ2-1|few|TRBV6-5
CASSYLGSSYNEQFF
>TRBJ1-6|.|TRBV7-3
CASSLRPGGQGSPLHF
>TRBJ1-3|few|TRBV4-1
CASSQDPMSGNTIYF
>TRBJ1-1|.|TRBV5-1
CASSSMTSSNTEAFF
>TRBJ1-5|.|TRBV6-6
CASRNNRGNLGQPQHF
>TRBJ2-7|.|TRBV7-2
CASSLTGGTGAAYEQYF
>TRBJ2-3|.|TRBV6-1
CASSEEAGYTQYF
>TRBJ2-5|.|TRBV25-1
CASSRPGTGTEGWETQYF
>TRBJ1-5|.|TRBV28
CASRVGGNNQPQHF
>TRBJ2-1|.|TRBV7-3
CASSLTFLAGNNEQFF
>TRBJ2-7|.|TRBV10-3
CAISDPRTLSTYEQYF
>TRBJ2-5|.|TRBV7-2
CASSPLAATREQYF
>TRBJ1-2|few|TRBV28
CASTQGNYGYTF
>TRBJ1-2|.|TRBV5-1
CASSSTGVKADYTF
>TRBJ1-3|once|TRBV7-8
CASSPPRLQGASGNTIYF
>TRBJ2-6|few|TRBV6-6
CASSGRSSGANVLTF
>TRBJ2-2|.|TRBV5-1
CASSFMVSGELFF
>TRBJ2-5|.|TRBV7-3
CASSLNTDPQETQYF
>TRBJ2-7|.|TRBV4-2
CASSQDANSYEQYF
>TRBJ1-1|.|TRBV15
CATSPPGRTYNTEAFF
>TRBJ2-7|few|TRBV11-2
CASSFSSGSSSYEQYF
>TRBJ1-1|.|TRBV27
CASSSTGEAGWTEAFF
>TRBJ1-3|.|TRBV27
CASSPRVRVSGNTIYF
>TRBJ1-1|few|TRBV5-1
CASSLVGQGLSEAFF
>TRBJ2-1|.|TRBV28
CASSSGLAGRSYNEQFF
>TRBJ2-1|.|TRBV5-1
CASSLLASGNNEQFF
>TRBJ2-2|once|TRBV9
CASSRGGRDTGELFF
>TRBJ2-1|.|TRBV7-2
CASSFDRASYNEQFF
>TRBJ2-3|.|TRBV27
CASSLSLTNTDTQYF
>TRBJ1-2|.|TRBV29-1
CSVDGRDRGFKNYGYTF
>TRBJ2-5|.|TRBV5-4
CASSSGTDKETQYF
>TRBJ1-2|.|TRBV7-9
CSSSLGDSGYTF
>.|.|TRBV5-1
CASSFPTSGILYEQYF
>TRBJ2-1|.|TRBV7-6
CASSLVPSGSLANEQFF
>TRBJ1-2|.|TRBV4-3
CASSQEGRGGYTF
>TRBJ1-4|.|TRBV28
CASSLEQGKLAEKLFF
>TRBJ1-3|.|TRBV5-5
CASSLAPGRAGNTIYF
>TRBJ2-7|.|TRBV7-3
CASSPDGTGGYEQYF
>TRBJ2-7|.|TRBV7-3
CASSFGQGSEQYF
>TRBJ2-4|few|TRBV4-3
CASSQVQGLAKNIQYF
>TRBJ2-7|once|TRBV6-5
CASSYSRTAYEQYF
>TRBJ1-4|few|TRBV28
CASSYRRRNEKLFF
>TRBJ1-4|few|TRBV5-1
CASTTGPGDEKLFF
>TRBJ2-3|.|TRBV28
CASSITTSGSSTDTQYF
>TRBJ1-1|.|TRBV5-1
CASSLGAGREAFF
>TRBJ2-1|few|TRBV7-8
CASSSGNYNEQFF
>TRBJ2-7|.|TRBV4-3
CASSQDLSGSPYEQYF
>TRBJ1-3|.|TRBV6-4
CASSDLPVNSNGNTIYF
>TRBJ2-7|.|TRBV5-1
CASSLAGQVSNEQYF
>TRBJ2-7|.|TRBV7-2
CASSPMSGRGSYEQYF
>TRBJ2-6|.|TRBV9
CASSVGQGRANVLTF
>TRBJ1-1|.|TRBV18
CASSPSQQGWNTEAFF
>TRBJ1-2|.|TRBV6-1
CASSEWGGPGYGYTF